This TCR beta chain was observed in a study of T cell responses to AZD1222 COVID-19 vaccine. Sequenced by immunoSEQ multiplex PCR; TCRdb stores in-frame clones only, minus some. The sample has about 56,000 clones; roughly 90% are singletons. CDR3 length: 14 residues. The V and J ends lost 4 bases and 3 bases respectively, with 13 bases between them. CDR1 MNHEY and CDR2 SVGAGI come from the germline V gene. The source is an adult who received the AZD1222 COVID-19 vaccine. The specimen was peripheral blood, collected 28 days after the second AZD1222 dose. The chain has TRBV6-5 and TRBJ2-7, with D perhaps assigned TRBD1 or TRBD2 (5 bases each). CDR3 sequence: CASSSRDGSYEQYF. As DNA, the CDR3 is TGTGCCAGCAGTTCCCGGGACGGCAGCTACGAGCAGTACTTC.